This T cell receptor beta chain was profiled in a study of T cell responses to AZD1222 COVID-19 vaccine. Generated by immunoSEQ multiplex PCR, the TCRdb table keeps only in-frame clones and is missing some. The sample has 95,000 to 150,000 clones, roughly 88% seen once. The germline CDR1 and CDR2 sequences are SGHAT and FQNNGV. The CDR3 runs 15 residues. After removal of 2 bases from V and 4 bases from J, the junction contained 4 bases not matched to a gene. Remarks on this clone: The antigen is not known.

Study-wide results and caveats: Spike was spanned by vaccine-associated CD4 TCRs, with dominance at 160-218 and 743-854. Variant regions that are unmutated are reportedly the target of nearly half of spike-specific TCRs.

The sequenced sample was peripheral blood, obtained on day 0 of MenACWY control vaccination. This sequence was found in an adult in good health. This chain connects TRBV11-2 to TRBJ2-2, with 7 bases matching TRBD2. The DNA for the CDR3 is TGTGCCAGCAGCTTAACCCCGGGAGGCACCGGGGAGCTGTTTTTT. Amino acid sequence: CASSLTPGGTGELFF.